The text below deals with one T cell receptor (beta chain). Construction of the TCR beta libraries employed iRepertoire HTBI primers in conjunction with Arm-PCR of CDR3 regions. Each CDR3 protein is one row after TCRdb ran MiXCR on the multiplex PCR reads. Of a few hundred thousand distinct CDR3 sequences detected, 10% to 15% appear once; the ten largest clones hold approximately 20%. This specimen belongs to a study of regulatory T cells in long-lasting Graves disease. Stated time point: newly diagnosed GD, antithyroid drugs for less than 3 months. The TCR library was made from RNA that had been extracted from PBMCs in TRIzol. The peripheral blood volume drawn was approximately 9.5 milliliters, and it was collected into EDTA tubes. The CDR3 has 13 residues. The germline V gene encodes CDR1 SGHTA and CDR2 FQGNSA. Trimming left V 3 bases short and J 1 base short, with 6 bases between. A further study also used this sample, focusing on T cells in Graves' hyperthyroidism and ophthalmopathy. Turning to that study: Calling Graves' hyperthyroidism stable meant ophthalmopathy did not progress within 18 months. The TCR CDR3 was amplified in a first-round RT-PCR using the HTBI primer set.

The material sequenced was peripheral blood mononuclear cells (PBMCs), taken at new diagnosis, from a patient treated with antithyroid drugs. This TCR derives from a woman aged 18 to 35 with Graves disease. The J gene is TRBJ2-5, the V gene TRBV7-2; D uncertain. The CDR3 DNA is TGTGCCAGCAGCTTTGACATCCAAGAGACCCAGTACTTC. Translated: CASSFDIQETQYF.